This T cell receptor beta chain was profiled in a study of T-cell memory formation after mild COVID-19. This CDR3 has 17 amino acids. The V end was cut by 0 bases, the J end by 2 bases, with 17 bases between. Germline CDR1 reads MNHEY; CDR2 reads SMNVEV (reference sequence). A remark on this clonotype: Its antigen is currently unknown.

Study outcomes and limitations: Contracting CD8+ clones were enriched in EMRA, CD4+ mainly in CM and EM. The study found balanced CD4/CD8 in clones contracting day 15 to 85 and a CD4+ lean in later expanders. Memory cells collected pre-infection included some clones that later responded, suggesting cross-reactive memory joined.

5'RACE with constant-segment primers built TCRalpha and TCRbeta cDNA libraries with UMIs. TCRdb passed the 5' RACE reads through MiXCR, listing each CDR3 protein once. The data show just under 550,000 distinct CDR3 sequences, roughly 20% seen once. The sequencing input was PBMCs or a T cell subset sorted from them (not recorded which). The rearrangement joins TRBV27 to TRBJ2-7, with a possible D match to TRBD2 (6 bases). The receptor was isolated from an adult woman who had mild COVID-19 (a few samples of this study predate the infection). Cell type and time point are not known. CDR3 protein: CASSLSGTPGETYEQYF. The CDR3 bases are TGTGCCAGCAGTTTATCAGGGACTCCCGGGGAAACCTACGAGCAGTACTTC.